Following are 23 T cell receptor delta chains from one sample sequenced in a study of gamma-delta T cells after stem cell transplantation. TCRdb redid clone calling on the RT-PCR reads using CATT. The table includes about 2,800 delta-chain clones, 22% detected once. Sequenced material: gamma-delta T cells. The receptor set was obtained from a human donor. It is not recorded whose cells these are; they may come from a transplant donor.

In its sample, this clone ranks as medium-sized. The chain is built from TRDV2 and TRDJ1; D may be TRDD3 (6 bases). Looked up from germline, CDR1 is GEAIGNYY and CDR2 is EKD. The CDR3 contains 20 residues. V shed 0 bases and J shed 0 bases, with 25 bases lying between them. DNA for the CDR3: TGTGCCTGTGACACCGTAGGCGGGGGAAGATCGAAACTAAACACCGATAAACTCATCTTT. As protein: CACDTVGGGRSKLNTDKLIF.

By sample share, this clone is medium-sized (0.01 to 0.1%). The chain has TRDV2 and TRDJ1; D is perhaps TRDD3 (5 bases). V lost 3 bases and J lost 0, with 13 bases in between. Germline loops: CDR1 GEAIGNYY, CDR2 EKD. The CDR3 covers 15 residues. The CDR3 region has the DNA TGTGCCTGTGACTCCCTTGGGGTTGACACCGATAAACTCATCTTT. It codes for CACDSLGVDTDKLIF.

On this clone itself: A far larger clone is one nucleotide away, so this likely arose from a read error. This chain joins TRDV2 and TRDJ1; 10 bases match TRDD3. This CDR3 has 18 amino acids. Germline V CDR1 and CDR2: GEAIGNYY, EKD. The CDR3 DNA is TGTGCCTGTGACACCGTACTGGGGGATTACACCGACACCGCTAAACTCATCTTT. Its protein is CACDTVLGDYTDTAKLIF.

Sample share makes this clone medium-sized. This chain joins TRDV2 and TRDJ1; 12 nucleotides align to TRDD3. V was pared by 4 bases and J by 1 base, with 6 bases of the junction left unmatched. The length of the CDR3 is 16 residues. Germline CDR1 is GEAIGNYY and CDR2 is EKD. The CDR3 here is CACESLGDTVTDKLIF. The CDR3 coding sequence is TGTGCCTGTGAGAGTCTGGGGGATACGGTCACCGATAAACTCATCTTT.

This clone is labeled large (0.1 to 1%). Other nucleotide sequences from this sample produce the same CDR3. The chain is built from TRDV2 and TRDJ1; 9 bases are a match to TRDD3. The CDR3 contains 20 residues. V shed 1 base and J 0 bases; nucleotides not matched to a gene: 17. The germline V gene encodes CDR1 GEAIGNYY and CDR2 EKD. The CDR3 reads CACDTVGSQLGEGYTDKLIF. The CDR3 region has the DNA TGTGCCTGTGACACGGTAGGGAGCCAACTGGGGGAGGGGTACACCGATAAACTCATCTTT.

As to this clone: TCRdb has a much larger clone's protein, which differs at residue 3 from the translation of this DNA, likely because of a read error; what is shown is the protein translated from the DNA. The CDR3 loop reads CAGDVLGEGRGTDKLIF. CDR3 sequence (DNA): TGTGCCGGCGACGTACTGGGGGAAGGGAGAGGTACCGATAAACTCATCTTT. The chain couples TRDV2 to TRDJ1; 9 nucleotides line up with TRDD3. V lost 9 bases, J lost 2 bases, and 18 bases stayed unmatched. Per germline, CDR1 GEAIGNYY and CDR2 EKD. The CDR3 loop spans 17 amino acids.

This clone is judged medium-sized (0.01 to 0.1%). In DNA form, the CDR3 reads TGTGCCTGTGACACCTTAACCAATTCCCTCTCTGGGGGATATCACGCCGATAAACTCATCTTT. This translates into CACDTLTNSLSGGYHADKLIF. The chain combines TRDV2 with TRDJ1; 10 bases align to TRDD3. The CDR3 consists of 21 residues. Germline values: CDR1 GEAIGNYY, CDR2 EKD. V shed 0 bases and J 3 bases; nucleotides not matched to a gene: 21.

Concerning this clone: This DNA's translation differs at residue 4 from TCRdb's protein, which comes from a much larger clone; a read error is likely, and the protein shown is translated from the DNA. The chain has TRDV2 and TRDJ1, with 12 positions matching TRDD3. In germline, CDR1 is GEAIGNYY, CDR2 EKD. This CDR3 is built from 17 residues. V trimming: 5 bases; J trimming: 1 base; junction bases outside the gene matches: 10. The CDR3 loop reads CACAQLGDTGSTDKLIF. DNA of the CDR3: TGTGCCTGTGCTCAACTGGGGGATACAGGCTCCACCGATAAACTCATCTTT.

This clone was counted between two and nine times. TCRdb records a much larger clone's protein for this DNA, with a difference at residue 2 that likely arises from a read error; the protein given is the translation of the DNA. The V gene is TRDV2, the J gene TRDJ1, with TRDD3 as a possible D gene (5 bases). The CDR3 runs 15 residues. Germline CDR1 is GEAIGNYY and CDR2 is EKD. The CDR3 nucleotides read TGTTCCTGTGACTGGATTGGGATGGCCGCCGATAAACTCATCTTT. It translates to CSCDWIGMAADKLIF.

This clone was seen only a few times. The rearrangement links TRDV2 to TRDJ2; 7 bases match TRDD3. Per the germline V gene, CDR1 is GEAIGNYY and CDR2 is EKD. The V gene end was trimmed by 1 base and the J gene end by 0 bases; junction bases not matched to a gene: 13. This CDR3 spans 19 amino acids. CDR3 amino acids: CACDTLGSGDPALTAQLFF. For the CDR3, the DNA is TGTGCCTGTGACACGTTGGGATCGGGGGATCCAGCTTTGACAGCACAACTCTTCTTT.

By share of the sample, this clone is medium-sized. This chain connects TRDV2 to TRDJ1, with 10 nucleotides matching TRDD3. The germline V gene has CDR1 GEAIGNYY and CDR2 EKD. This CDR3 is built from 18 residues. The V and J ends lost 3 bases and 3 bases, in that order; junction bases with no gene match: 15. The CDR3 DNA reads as TGTGCCTGTGACGCCTTACTGGGGGATCTTGTCTCCTCCGATAAACTCATCTTT. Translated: CACDALLGDLVSSDKLIF.

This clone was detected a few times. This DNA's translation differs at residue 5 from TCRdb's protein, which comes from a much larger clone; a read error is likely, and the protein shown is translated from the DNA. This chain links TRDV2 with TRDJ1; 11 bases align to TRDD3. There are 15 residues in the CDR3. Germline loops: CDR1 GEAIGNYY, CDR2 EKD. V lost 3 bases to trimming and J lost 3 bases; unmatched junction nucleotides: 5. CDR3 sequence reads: CACDLLGDISDKLIF. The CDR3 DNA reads TGTGCCTGTGACTTACTGGGGGATATTTCCGATAAACTCATCTTT.

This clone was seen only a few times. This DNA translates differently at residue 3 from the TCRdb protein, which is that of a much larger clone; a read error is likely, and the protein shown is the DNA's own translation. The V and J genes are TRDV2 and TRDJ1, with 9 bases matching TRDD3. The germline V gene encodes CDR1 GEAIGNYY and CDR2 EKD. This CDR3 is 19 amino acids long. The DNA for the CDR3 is TGTGCCCGTGACACCGTTCCCACAACTACTGGGGGAGACGGGCCTAAACTCATCTTT. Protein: CARDTVPTTTGGDGPKLIF.

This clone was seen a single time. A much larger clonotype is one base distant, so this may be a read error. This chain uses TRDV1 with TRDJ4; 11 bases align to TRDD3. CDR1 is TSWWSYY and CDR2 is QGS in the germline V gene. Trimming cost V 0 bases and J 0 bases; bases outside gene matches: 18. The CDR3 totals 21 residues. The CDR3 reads CALGELPYWGIIILRSRPLIF. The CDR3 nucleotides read TGTGCTCTTGGGGAACTCCCTTACTGGGGGATAATCATTCTGAGATCCAGACCCCTGATCTTT.

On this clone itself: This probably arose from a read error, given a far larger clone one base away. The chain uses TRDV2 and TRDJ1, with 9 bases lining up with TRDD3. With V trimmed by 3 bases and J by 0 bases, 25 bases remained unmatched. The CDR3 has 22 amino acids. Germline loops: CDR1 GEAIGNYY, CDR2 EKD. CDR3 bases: TGTGCCTGTGACTTGAGTACTGGGGGAGGGCCTATGCCGCTGTACCACACCGATAAACTCATCTTT. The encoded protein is CACDLSTGGGPMPLYHTDKLIF.

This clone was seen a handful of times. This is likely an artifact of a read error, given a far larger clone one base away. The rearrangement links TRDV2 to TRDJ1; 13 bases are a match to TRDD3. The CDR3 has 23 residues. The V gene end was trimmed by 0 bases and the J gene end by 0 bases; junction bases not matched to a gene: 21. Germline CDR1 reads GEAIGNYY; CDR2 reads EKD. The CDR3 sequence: CACDTLGHPLLGDTLQYTDKLIF. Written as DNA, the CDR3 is TGTGCCTGTGACACCCTCGGGCACCCCTTACTGGGGGATACGCTTCAGTACACCGATAAACTCATCTTT.

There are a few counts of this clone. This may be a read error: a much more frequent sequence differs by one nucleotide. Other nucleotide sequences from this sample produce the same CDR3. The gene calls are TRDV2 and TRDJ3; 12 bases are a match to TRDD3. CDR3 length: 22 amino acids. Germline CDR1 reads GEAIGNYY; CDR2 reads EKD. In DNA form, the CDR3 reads TGTGCCTGTGACACCGCGGCTGGGGGATACGCCTCAAGCTCCTGGGACACACGACAGATGTTTTTC. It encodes CACDTAAGGYASSSWDTRQMFF.

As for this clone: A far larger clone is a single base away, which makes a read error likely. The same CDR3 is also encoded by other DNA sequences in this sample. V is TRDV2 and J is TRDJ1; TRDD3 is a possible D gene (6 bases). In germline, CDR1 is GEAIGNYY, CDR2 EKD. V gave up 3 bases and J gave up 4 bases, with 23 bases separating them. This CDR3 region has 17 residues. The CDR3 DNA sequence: TGTGCCTGTGACGGGTTAGCTGGGGACACAGGGGGCGATAAACTCATCTTT. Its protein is CACDGLAGDTGGDKLIF.

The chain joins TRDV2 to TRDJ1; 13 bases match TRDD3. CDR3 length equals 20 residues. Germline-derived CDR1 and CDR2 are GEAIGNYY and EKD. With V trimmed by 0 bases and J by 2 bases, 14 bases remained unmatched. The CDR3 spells CACDTVGVLGDTRRTDKLIF. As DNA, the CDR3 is TGTGCCTGTGACACCGTGGGGGTACTGGGGGATACGCGTCGGACCGATAAACTCATCTTT.

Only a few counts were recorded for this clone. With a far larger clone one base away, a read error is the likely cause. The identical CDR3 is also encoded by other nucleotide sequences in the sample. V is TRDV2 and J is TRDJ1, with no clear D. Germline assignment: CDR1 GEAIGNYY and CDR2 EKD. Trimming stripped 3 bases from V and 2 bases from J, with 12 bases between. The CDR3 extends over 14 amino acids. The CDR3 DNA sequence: TGTGCCTGTGACCCGTTGGGTAATACCGATAAACTCATCTTT. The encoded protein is CACDPLGNTDKLIF.

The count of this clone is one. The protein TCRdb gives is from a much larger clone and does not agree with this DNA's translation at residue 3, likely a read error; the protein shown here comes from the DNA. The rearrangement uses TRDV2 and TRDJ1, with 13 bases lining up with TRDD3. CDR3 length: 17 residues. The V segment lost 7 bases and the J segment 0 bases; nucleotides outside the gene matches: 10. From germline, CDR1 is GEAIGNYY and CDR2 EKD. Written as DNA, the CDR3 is TGTGCCTGGGACGTACTGGGGGATACGAGGTACACCGATAAACTCATCTTT. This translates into CAWDVLGDTRYTDKLIF.

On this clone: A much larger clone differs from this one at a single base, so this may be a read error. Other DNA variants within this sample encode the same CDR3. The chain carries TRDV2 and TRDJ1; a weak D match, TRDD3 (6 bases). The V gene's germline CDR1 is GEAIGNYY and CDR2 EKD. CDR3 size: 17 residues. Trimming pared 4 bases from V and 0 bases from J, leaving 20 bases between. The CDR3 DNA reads TGTGCCTGTGATCCGCTGGGGACGTACCCACACACCGATAAACTCATCTTT. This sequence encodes CACDPLGTYPHTDKLIF.

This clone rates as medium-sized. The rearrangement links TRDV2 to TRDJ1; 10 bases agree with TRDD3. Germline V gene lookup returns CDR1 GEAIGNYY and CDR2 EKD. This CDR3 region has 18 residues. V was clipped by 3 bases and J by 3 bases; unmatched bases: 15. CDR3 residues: CACDPLSRTGGYADKLIF. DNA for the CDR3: TGTGCCTGTGACCCCCTGAGTCGCACAGGGGGATACGCCGATAAACTCATCTTT.